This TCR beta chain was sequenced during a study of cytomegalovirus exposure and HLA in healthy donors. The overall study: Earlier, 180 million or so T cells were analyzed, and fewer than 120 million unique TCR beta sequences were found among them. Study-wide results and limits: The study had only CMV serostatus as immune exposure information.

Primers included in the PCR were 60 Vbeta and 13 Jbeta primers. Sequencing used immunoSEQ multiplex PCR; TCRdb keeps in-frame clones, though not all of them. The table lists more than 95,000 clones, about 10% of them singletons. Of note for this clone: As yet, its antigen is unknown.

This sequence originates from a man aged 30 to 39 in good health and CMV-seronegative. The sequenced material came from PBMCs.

CDR3 in DNA: TGTGCCAGCAGCTTGCTGGGCAGGGGGACTGAAAAACTGTTTTTT. Residues: CASSLLGRGTEKLFF. The chain employs TRBV7-2 and TRBJ1-4; TRBD1 aligns across 7 bases. Germline loops: CDR1 SGHTA, CDR2 FQGNSA. The CDR3 sequence is 15 residues long. Trimming took 3 bases from V and 7 from J; bases not matched to a gene: 8.